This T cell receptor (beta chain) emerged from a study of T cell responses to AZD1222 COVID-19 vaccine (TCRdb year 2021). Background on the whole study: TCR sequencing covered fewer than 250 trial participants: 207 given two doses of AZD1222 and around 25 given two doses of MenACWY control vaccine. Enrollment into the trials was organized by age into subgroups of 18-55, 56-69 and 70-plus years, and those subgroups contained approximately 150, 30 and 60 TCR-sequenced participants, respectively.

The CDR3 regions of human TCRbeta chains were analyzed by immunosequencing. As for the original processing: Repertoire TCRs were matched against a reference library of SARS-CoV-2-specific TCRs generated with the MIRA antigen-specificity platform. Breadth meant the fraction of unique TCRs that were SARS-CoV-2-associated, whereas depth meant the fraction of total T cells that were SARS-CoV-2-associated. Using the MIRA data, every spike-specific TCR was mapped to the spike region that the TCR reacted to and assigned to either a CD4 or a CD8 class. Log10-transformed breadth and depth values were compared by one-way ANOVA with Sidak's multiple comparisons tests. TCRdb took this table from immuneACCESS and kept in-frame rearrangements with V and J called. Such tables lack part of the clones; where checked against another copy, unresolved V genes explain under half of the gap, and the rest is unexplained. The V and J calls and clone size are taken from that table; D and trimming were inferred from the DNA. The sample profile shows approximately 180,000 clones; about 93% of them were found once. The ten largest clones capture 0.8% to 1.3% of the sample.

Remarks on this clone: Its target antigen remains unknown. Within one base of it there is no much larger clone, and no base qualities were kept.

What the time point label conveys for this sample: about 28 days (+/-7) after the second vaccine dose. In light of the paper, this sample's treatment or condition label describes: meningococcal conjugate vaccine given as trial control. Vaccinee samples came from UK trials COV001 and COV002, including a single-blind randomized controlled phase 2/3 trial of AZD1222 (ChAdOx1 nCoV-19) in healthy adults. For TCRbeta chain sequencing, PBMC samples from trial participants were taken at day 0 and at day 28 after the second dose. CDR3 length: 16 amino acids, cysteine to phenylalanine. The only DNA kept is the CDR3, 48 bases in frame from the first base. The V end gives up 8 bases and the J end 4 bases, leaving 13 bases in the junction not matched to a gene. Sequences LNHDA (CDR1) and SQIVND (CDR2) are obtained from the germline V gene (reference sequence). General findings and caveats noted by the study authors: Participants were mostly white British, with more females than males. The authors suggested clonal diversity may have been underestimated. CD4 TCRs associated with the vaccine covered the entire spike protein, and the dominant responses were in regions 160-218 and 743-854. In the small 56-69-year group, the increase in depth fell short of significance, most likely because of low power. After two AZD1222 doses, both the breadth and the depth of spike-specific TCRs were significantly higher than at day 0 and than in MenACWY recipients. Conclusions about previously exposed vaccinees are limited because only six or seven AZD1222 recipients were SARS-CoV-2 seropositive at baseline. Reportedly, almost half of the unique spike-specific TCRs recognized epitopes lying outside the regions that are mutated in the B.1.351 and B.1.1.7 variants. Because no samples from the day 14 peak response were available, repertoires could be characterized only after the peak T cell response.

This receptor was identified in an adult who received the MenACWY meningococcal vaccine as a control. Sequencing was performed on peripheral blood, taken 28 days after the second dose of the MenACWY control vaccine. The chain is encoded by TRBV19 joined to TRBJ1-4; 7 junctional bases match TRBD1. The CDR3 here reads CASVNNLGTVNEKLFF. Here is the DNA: TGTGCCAGTGTTAATAACCTCGGGACAGTTAATGAAAAACTGTTTTTT.